A selection of T cell receptor beta chains follows, all from one sample in a study of Ad26.COV2.S vaccination and SARS-CoV-2 variants. The table came from immunoSEQ multiplex PCR; TCRdb's copy has only in-frame clones and leaves some out. The sample has 350,000 to 500,000 clones; about 92% are singletons. The sample consisted of peripheral blood, taken in a trial of Ad26.COV2.S vaccine versus placebo. The receptor set was obtained from a person aged 18-60 years who received the Ad26.COV2.S COVID-19 vaccine or a placebo. The CDR3 runs from the conserved cysteine through the conserved F or W. The D gene is left open where the match is weak. Where a row states a size, it is once, few, many or the class of an expanded clone; other rows omit it.

CDR3 protein: CASRFLAGFTDTQYF; CDR3 DNA: TGTGCCAGCAGATTCTTAGCGGGATTCACAGATACGCAGTATTTT; V gene: TRBV7-9; CDR3 length: 15; D gene: TRBD2; J gene: TRBJ2-3; clone size: .
CDR3 protein: CSVEAPGGGGYTF; CDR3 DNA: TGCAGCGTTGAAGCCCCCGGGGGCGGGGGCTACACCTTC; V gene: TRBV29-1; CDR3 length: 13; D gene: .; J gene: TRBJ1-2; clone size: .
CDR3 protein: CASSFGQGRYNEQFF; CDR3 DNA: TGTGCCAGCAGCTTTGGCCAGGGCCGCTACAATGAGCAGTTCTTC; V gene: TRBV7-9; CDR3 length: 15; D gene: .; J gene: TRBJ2-1; clone size: .
CDR3 protein: CASSLGSENIQYF; CDR3 DNA: TGCGCCAGCAGCTTGGGGTCCGAAAACATTCAGTACTTC; V gene: TRBV5-1; CDR3 length: 13; D gene: .; J gene: TRBJ2-4; clone size: .
CDR3 protein: CASSSSPRTSGRTNEQFF; CDR3 DNA: TGTGCCAGCAGCTCCTCACCACGGACTAGCGGGAGGACAAATGAGCAGTTCTTC; V gene: TRBV5-4; CDR3 length: 18; D gene: TRBD2; J gene: TRBJ2-1; clone size: .
CDR3 protein: CASSLAWPGEQFF; CDR3 DNA: TGTGCCAGCAGCTTAGCGTGGCCTGGTGAGCAGTTCTTC; V gene: TRBV11-3; CDR3 length: 13; D gene: .; J gene: TRBJ2-1; clone size: .
CDR3 protein: CASSFPERGAKNIQYF; CDR3 DNA: TGTGCCAGCAGCTTTCCGGAACGAGGGGCCAAAAACATTCAGTACTTC; V gene: TRBV7-9; CDR3 length: 16; D gene: .; J gene: TRBJ2-4; clone size: .
CDR3 protein: CASSLGASGDMDTQYF; CDR3 DNA: TGTGCCAGCAGCTTAGGGGCTAGCGGGGACATGGATACGCAGTATTTT; V gene: TRBV7-2; CDR3 length: 16; D gene: TRBD2; J gene: TRBJ2-3; clone size: .
CDR3 protein: CASSQWRPGQAYNEQFF; CDR3 DNA: TGTGCCAGCAGCCAGTGGAGACCGGGACAGGCCTACAATGAGCAGTTCTTC; V gene: TRBV3-1/TRBV3-2; CDR3 length: 17; D gene: TRBD1; J gene: TRBJ2-1; clone size: .
CDR3 protein: CASSLADRVSNQPQHF; CDR3 DNA: TGTGCCAGCAGCCTTGCCGACAGGGTTAGCAATCAGCCCCAGCATTTT; V gene: TRBV28; CDR3 length: 16; D gene: TRBD1; J gene: TRBJ1-5; clone size: .
CDR3 protein: CASSQRGNTGELFF; CDR3 DNA: TGTGCCAGCAGCCAGAGGGGAAACACCGGGGAGCTGTTTTTT; V gene: TRBV7-9; CDR3 length: 14; D gene: .; J gene: TRBJ2-2; clone size: .
CDR3 protein: CASSYPGTGVKETQYF; CDR3 DNA: TGTGCCAGCAGCTACCCCGGGACAGGGGTAAAAGAGACCCAGTACTTC; V gene: TRBV5-4; CDR3 length: 16; D gene: TRBD1; J gene: TRBJ2-5; clone size: .
CDR3 protein: CASSYRDANTIYF; CDR3 DNA: TGTGCCAGCAGCTACCGGGACGCAAACACCATATATTTT; V gene: TRBV5-6; CDR3 length: 13; D gene: .; J gene: TRBJ1-3; clone size: once
CDR3 protein: CASSVEVASSTDTQYF; CDR3 DNA: TGTGCCAGCAGCGTAGAGGTAGCCTCTAGCACAGATACGCAGTATTTT; V gene: TRBV9; CDR3 length: 16; D gene: .; J gene: TRBJ2-3; clone size: .
CDR3 protein: CASSTTSGRDEQYF; CDR3 DNA: TGTGCCAGCAGCACGACTAGCGGGAGAGACGAGCAGTACTTC; V gene: TRBV3-1/TRBV3-2; CDR3 length: 14; D gene: TRBD2; J gene: TRBJ2-7; clone size: .
CDR3 protein: CATGPLGPQYF; CDR3 DNA: TGTGCCACCGGCCCCTTAGGCCCTCAGTACTTC; V gene: TRBV24-1; CDR3 length: 11; D gene: .; J gene: TRBJ2-4; clone size: .
CDR3 protein: CASSVGSRGMTEAFF; CDR3 DNA: TGTGCCAGCAGCGTAGGATCGAGGGGAATGACTGAAGCTTTCTTT; V gene: TRBV9; CDR3 length: 15; D gene: .; J gene: TRBJ1-1; clone size: .
CDR3 protein: CASSVEGREVGEQFF; CDR3 DNA: TGTGCCAGCAGCGTAGAAGGGCGGGAGGTCGGTGAGCAGTTCTTC; V gene: TRBV9; CDR3 length: 15; D gene: TRBD2; J gene: TRBJ2-1; clone size: once
CDR3 protein: CASSPGEGAHGETQYF; CDR3 DNA: TGTGCCAGCAGCCCAGGAGAGGGGGCTCACGGGGAGACCCAGTACTTC; V gene: TRBV7-2; CDR3 length: 16; D gene: TRBD1; J gene: TRBJ2-5; clone size: .
CDR3 protein: CASSLPYGYEQYF; CDR3 DNA: TGTGCCAGCAGTCTCCCCTATGGTTACGAGCAGTACTTC; V gene: TRBV6-2/TRBV6-3; CDR3 length: 13; D gene: .; J gene: TRBJ2-7; clone size: .
CDR3 protein: CASILDSGSNEQFF; CDR3 DNA: TGTGCCAGCATCCTAGATTCGGGGTCCAATGAGCAGTTCTTC; V gene: TRBV2; CDR3 length: 14; D gene: .; J gene: TRBJ2-1; clone size: .
CDR3 protein: CASSYDQADNSPLHF; CDR3 DNA: TGTGCCAGCAGTTACGACCAGGCGGATAATTCACCCCTCCACTTT; V gene: TRBV6-5; CDR3 length: 15; D gene: .; J gene: TRBJ1-6; clone size: .
CDR3 protein: CAWSEWLSTEAFF; CDR3 DNA: TGTGCCTGGAGTGAATGGTTAAGCACTGAAGCTTTCTTT; V gene: TRBV30; CDR3 length: 13; D gene: .; J gene: TRBJ1-1; clone size: .
CDR3 protein: CATGLAGQETQYF; CDR3 DNA: TGTGCCACGGGACTAGCGGGTCAAGAGACCCAGTACTTC; V gene: TRBV28; CDR3 length: 13; D gene: TRBD2; J gene: TRBJ2-5; clone size: .
CDR3 protein: CASSPGQGFSSPLHF; CDR3 DNA: TGTGCCAGCAGCCCGGGACAGGGATTCTCTTCACCCCTCCACTTT; V gene: TRBV7-9; CDR3 length: 15; D gene: TRBD1; J gene: TRBJ1-6; clone size: .
CDR3 protein: CASGIISAANTGELFF; CDR3 DNA: TGTGCTAGCGGGATCATAAGCGCCGCGAACACCGGGGAGCTGTTTTTT; V gene: TRBV28; CDR3 length: 16; D gene: TRBD2; J gene: TRBJ2-2; clone size: .
CDR3 protein: CASSYAGGPDEQYF; CDR3 DNA: TGTGCCAGCAGTTACGCGGGAGGGCCTGACGAGCAGTACTTC; V gene: TRBV6-5; CDR3 length: 14; D gene: TRBD2; J gene: TRBJ2-7; clone size: .
CDR3 protein: CASRMDSGNEQFF; CDR3 DNA: TGTGCCTCCAGAATGGACAGTGGGAATGAGCAGTTCTTC; V gene: TRBV12-3/TRBV12-4; CDR3 length: 13; D gene: .; J gene: TRBJ2-1; clone size: .
CDR3 protein: CASKLRVGNEQFF; CDR3 DNA: TGTGCCAGCAAACTCAGGGTAGGCAATGAGCAGTTCTTC; V gene: TRBV6-5; CDR3 length: 13; D gene: .; J gene: TRBJ2-1; clone size: .
CDR3 protein: CASSLFRVGPGSPYEQYF; CDR3 DNA: TGTGCCAGCAGCTTATTTCGGGTCGGCCCGGGCTCCCCCTACGAGCAGTACTTC; V gene: TRBV7-2; CDR3 length: 18; D gene: .; J gene: TRBJ2-7; clone size: .
CDR3 protein: CASSQGGLGNTIYF; CDR3 DNA: TGTGCCAGCAGCCAGGGGGGGCTTGGAAACACCATATATTTT; V gene: TRBV3-1/TRBV3-2; CDR3 length: 14; D gene: .; J gene: TRBJ1-3; clone size: .
CDR3 protein: CASSYSGAVYNEQFF; CDR3 DNA: TGTGCCAGCAGTTACTCTGGAGCGGTTTACAATGAGCAGTTCTTC; V gene: TRBV6-2/TRBV6-3; CDR3 length: 15; D gene: .; J gene: TRBJ2-1; clone size: .
CDR3 protein: CASSTPTSGETSTDTQYF; CDR3 DNA: TGTGCCAGCAGCACCCCGACCAGCGGTGAGACTAGCACAGATACGCAGTATTTT; V gene: TRBV9; CDR3 length: 18; D gene: .; J gene: TRBJ2-3; clone size: .
CDR3 protein: CATSKDLGIDEQFF; CDR3 DNA: TGTGCCACCAGCAAAGACTTGGGGATCGATGAGCAGTTCTTC; V gene: TRBV15; CDR3 length: 14; D gene: .; J gene: TRBJ2-1; clone size: .
CDR3 protein: CASSFRTSGGSYEQYF; CDR3 DNA: TGTGCCAGCAGTTTTCGGACCTCAGGAGGCTCCTACGAGCAGTACTTC; V gene: TRBV27; CDR3 length: 16; D gene: .; J gene: TRBJ2-7; clone size: .
CDR3 protein: CASSQDSGRQWENEQFF; CDR3 DNA: TGCGCCAGCAGCCAAGATTCGGGGCGTCAATGGGAAAATGAGCAGTTCTTC; V gene: TRBV4-3; CDR3 length: 17; D gene: .; J gene: TRBJ2-1; clone size: .
CDR3 protein: CASSVGTSGEQYF; CDR3 DNA: TGTGCCAGCAGCGTCGGGACTAGTGGCGAGCAGTACTTC; V gene: TRBV9; CDR3 length: 13; D gene: TRBD2; J gene: TRBJ2-7; clone size: .
CDR3 protein: CASSLTSGRFNEQFF; CDR3 DNA: TGTGCCAGCAGTTTAACTAGCGGGAGGTTCAATGAGCAGTTCTTC; V gene: TRBV28; CDR3 length: 15; D gene: TRBD2; J gene: TRBJ2-1; clone size: .
CDR3 protein: CAISETGTGLRQPQHF; CDR3 DNA: TGTGCCATCAGTGAGACCGGGACAGGGCTGCGTCAGCCCCAGCATTTT; V gene: TRBV10-3; CDR3 length: 16; D gene: TRBD1; J gene: TRBJ1-5; clone size: .